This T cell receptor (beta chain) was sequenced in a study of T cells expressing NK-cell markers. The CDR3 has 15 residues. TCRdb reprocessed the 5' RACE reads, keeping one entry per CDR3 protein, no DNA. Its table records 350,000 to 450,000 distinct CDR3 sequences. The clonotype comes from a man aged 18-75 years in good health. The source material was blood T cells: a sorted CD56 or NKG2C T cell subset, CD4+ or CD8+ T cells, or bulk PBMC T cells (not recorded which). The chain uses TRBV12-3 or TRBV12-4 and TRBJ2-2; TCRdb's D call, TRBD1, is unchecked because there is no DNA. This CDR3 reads CASSRRRDSITELFF.